These 23 T cell receptor beta chains share one sample of origin, sequenced in a study of sequential checkpoint blockade in melanoma. The sample's treatment: randomized to nivolumab then ipilimumab (arm A) or the reverse (arm B). Clones were sequenced by immunoSEQ multiplex PCR, and TCRdb holds only the in-frame ones, with some missing. The sample carries a few thousand clones, roughly 36% recorded once. The sample here was tumor tissue (inferred from file names), taken from a patient given nivolumab and ipilimumab in sequence. These receptors all come from a human donor with melanoma.

The chain couples TRBV9 to TRBJ2-5; TRBD2 agrees at 11 bases. With 5 bases clipped from V and 5 bases from J, the junction kept 11 bases outside the gene matches. Germline lookup yields CDR1 SGDLS and CDR2 YYNGEE. The CDR3 covers 16 residues. The CDR3 is CASSEFPSGRWETQYF. For the CDR3, the DNA is TGTGCCAGCAGTGAATTCCCTAGCGGGAGGTGGGAGACCCAGTACTTC.

This clone was seen a handful of times. V gene TRBV23-1 combines with J gene TRBJ2-7; 9 bases agree with TRBD1. TRBV23-1 carries the ORF label, with uncertain function. CDR3 size: 13 residues. V was pared by 6 bases and J by 6 bases, with 6 bases of the junction left unmatched. The CDR3 here is CASSSGTGLEQYF. The CDR3 DNA reads as TGCGCCAGCAGCTCCGGGACAGGGCTCGAGCAGTACTTC.

The CDR3 DNA sequence: TGTGCCAGTACCTACTCGACAGGGAGGACTTTCTTT. Protein: CASTYSTGRTFF. This chain joins TRBV19 and TRBJ1-1, with TRBD1 matching over 7 bases. Trimming took 7 bases from V and 12 from J; bases not matched to a gene: 11. The CDR3 contains 12 residues. The germline V gene has CDR1 LNHDA and CDR2 SQIVND (reference sequence). The complete variable domain, with remaining parts taken from reference TRBV19 and TRBJ1-1, reads DGGITQSPKYLFRKEGQNVTLSCEQNLNHDAMYWYRQDPGQGLRLIYYSQIVNDFQKGDIAEGYSVSREKKESFPLTVTSAQKNPTAFYLCASTYSTGRTFFGQGTRLTVV.

Here the CDR3 DNA reads TGTGCCTGGATGATGTCTAGCGCGCGGTGGGATACGCAGTATTTT. Its translation: CAWMMSSARWDTQYF. The rearrangement joins TRBV30 to TRBJ2-3, with D possibly TRBD2 on 6 matching bases. CDR1 GTSNPN and CDR2 SVGIG come from the germline V gene (reference sequence). This CDR3 is built from 15 residues. V lost 4 bases and J 6 bases, leaving 20 bases between the germline ends.

The chain employs TRBV18 and TRBJ1-1, with 7 bases aligning to TRBD1. Germline values: CDR1 KGHSH, CDR2 LQKENI. The length of the CDR3 is 15 residues. The V gene end was trimmed by 4 bases and the J gene end by 2 bases; junction bases not matched to a gene: 7. In DNA form, the CDR3 reads TGTGCCAGCTCACTATTCAGGGGGTCTAACACTGAAGCTTTCTTT. Encoded protein: CASSLFRGSNTEAFF.

This clone showed up just a few times. V usage is TRBV10-1 and J usage is TRBJ2-7; possibly TRBD2 for D (5 bases). Trimming cost V 5 bases and J 3 bases, with 11 bases left between them. The CDR3 is 13 residues long. Germline CDR1 reads WNHNN; CDR2 reads SYGVQD (reference sequence). This chain's CDR3 is CASSRVAGYEQYF. The CDR3 nucleotides are TGCGCCAGCAGTCGTGTGGCGGGCTACGAGCAGTACTTC.

The gene calls are TRBV19 and TRBJ2-7; D unresolved. The length of the CDR3 is 13 residues. Germline-derived CDR1 and CDR2 are LNHDA and SQIVND (reference sequence). The V and J ends lost 5 bases and 6 bases respectively, with 14 bases between them. The CDR3 reads CASSAVNGFEQYF. The CDR3 region has the DNA TGTGCCAGTAGTGCCGTCAATGGCTTCGAGCAGTACTTC.

The chain recombines TRBV9 with TRBJ2-2, with TRBD1 identical over 8 bases. Germline assignment: CDR1 SGDLS and CDR2 YYNGEE. There are 16 residues in the CDR3. Trimming cost V 4 bases and J 2 bases; bases outside gene matches: 7. CDR3 sequence reads: CASSIWTGTNTGELFF. CDR3 nucleotides: TGTGCCAGCAGCATATGGACAGGGACAAACACCGGGGAGCTGTTTTTT.

This clone is categorized as medium-sized. V is TRBV11-3 and J is TRBJ2-1, with 10 bases identical to TRBD2. There are 18 residues in the CDR3. Germline values: CDR1 SGHNT, CDR2 YENEEA. V was pared by 5 bases and J by 6 bases, with 16 bases of the junction left unmatched. DNA of the CDR3: TGTGCCAGCAGCGTACCGACTAGCGGGTTTTTTTGGAGCAATGAGCAGTTCTTC. Its protein product is CASSVPTSGFFWSNEQFF.

Only a few counts were recorded for this clone. V and J are TRBV28 and TRBJ2-7, with D perhaps TRBD1 (5 bases). The CDR3 totals 13 residues. Per germline, CDR1 MDHEN and CDR2 SYDVKM. V lost 5 bases to trimming and J lost 2 bases, with 10 bases between them. CDR3 bases: TGTGCCAGCAGTAAAGGGGTCCCCTACGAGCAGTACTTC. Protein: CASSKGVPYEQYF. The full variable domain, completed using reference TRBV28 and TRBJ2-7, is DVKVTQSSRYLVKRTGEKVFLECVQDMDHENMFWYRQDPGLGLRLIYFSYDVKMKEKGDIPEGYSVSREKKERFSLILESASTNQTSMYLCASSKGVPYEQYFGPGTRLTVT.

V is TRBV19 and J is TRBJ2-3, with a tentative D call TRBD1 (5 bases). The CDR3 has 11 amino acids. V was shortened by 6 bases and J by 11 bases, with 12 bases between the two germline ends. CDR1 and CDR2 (germline): LNHDA, SQIVND (reference sequence). The CDR3 DNA reads as TGTGCCAGTAGAGACAGCATTCAGCAGTATTTT. Protein: CASRDSIQQYF.

This clone is judged medium-sized. V is TRBV11-3 and J is TRBJ1-4; weak D call: TRBD1 (5 bases). Germline V lookup: CDR1 SGHNT, CDR2 YENEEA. V lost 3 bases and J 4 bases, leaving 9 bases between the germline ends. CDR3 length: 14 residues. CDR3 DNA: TGTGCCAGCAGCTTGGGGGGTTATAATGAAAAACTGTTTTTT. Translating gives CASSLGGYNEKLFF.

The rearrangement joins TRBV18 to TRBJ1-2, with D perhaps matching TRBD1 (6 bases). CDR1 is KGHSH and CDR2 is LQKENI in the germline V gene. The CDR3 covers 17 residues. The V and J ends lost 3 bases and 8 bases respectively, with 25 bases between them. The CDR3 nucleotides read TGTGCCAGCTCACCCGTAATACAGGGAGGTCTCCCGGGCGGCTACACCTTC. Protein: CASSPVIQGGLPGGYTF.

This clone was counted between two and nine times. The chain recombines TRBV6-8 with TRBJ1-5, with D hard to call. This CDR3 has 12 residues. The V end was cut by 5 bases, the J end by 6 bases, with 8 bases between. Germline CDR1 reads MNHGY; CDR2 reads SAAAGT. CDR3 bases: TGTGCCAGCAGTGGTCCACGTCAGCCCCAGCATTTT. Encoded protein: CASSGPRQPQHF.

A few counts support this clone. The V call is TRBV19, the J call TRBJ1-2; D remains unclear. The CDR3 has 14 residues. Trimming left V 6 bases short and J 4 bases short, with 15 bases between. The germline V gene has CDR1 LNHDA and CDR2 SQIVND (reference sequence). The CDR3 DNA reads as TGTGCCAGTAGCGGGCAGGTTATGGTCTATGGCTACACCTTC. This gives the protein CASSGQVMVYGYTF.

This clone was seen only a few times. The rearrangement joins TRBV6-8 to TRBJ2-1, with 13 nucleotides matching TRBD2. The V gene end was trimmed by 6 bases and the J gene end by 0 bases; junction bases not matched to a gene: 5. CDR1 and CDR2 from the germline V gene are MNHGY and SAAAGT. The CDR3 consists of 17 residues. Here the CDR3 DNA reads TGTGCCAGCAGGCCGAGGACTAGCGGGAGCTCCTACAATGAGCAGTTCTTC. Its protein is CASRPRTSGSSYNEQFF.

There are a few counts of this clone. The rearrangement links TRBV10-2 to TRBJ1-1; perhaps TRBD1 as D (5 bases). The CDR3 has 15 amino acids. Trimming shortened V by 3 bases and J by 5 bases, and 16 bases separated the two germline ends. The germline V gene has CDR1 WSHSY and CDR2 SAAADI. CDR3 amino acids: CASSEIRGIRTEAFF. In DNA, the CDR3 is TGCGCCAGCAGTGAAATTCGGGGGATTCGAACTGAAGCTTTCTTT.

The chain recombines TRBV7-6 with TRBJ2-7, with D perhaps matching TRBD2 (7 bases). Germline V lookup: CDR1 SGHVS, CDR2 FNYEAQ. This CDR3 is 18 amino acids long. V was cut by 1 base and J by 2 bases, with 21 bases left in between. The chain's CDR3 is CASSLVGIRGGLTYEQYF. The CDR3 DNA reads as TGTGCCAGCAGCTTAGTTGGCATTAGGGGGGGGCTGACCTACGAGCAGTACTTC.

V is TRBV6-8 and J is TRBJ2-3; 8 nucleotides match TRBD2. J lost 5 bases, V lost 5 bases, and 6 bases had no gene match. The CDR3 is made up of 14 amino acids. The germline gives CDR1 MNHGY, CDR2 SAAAGT. CDR3 sequence: CASSQRERVDTQYF. The CDR3 nucleotides are TGTGCCAGCAGTCAGCGGGAGAGGGTAGATACGCAGTATTTT.

The chain recombines TRBV25-1 with TRBJ2-1, with 11 positions matching TRBD2. This CDR3 has 16 residues. Trimming took 4 bases from V and 4 from J; bases not matched to a gene: 6. In germline, CDR1 is MGHDK, CDR2 SYGVNS. For the CDR3, the DNA is TGTGCCAGCAGTGCCGCCGGGACTAGCGGTTACAATGAGCAGTTCTTC. Protein sequence: CASSAAGTSGYNEQFF.

The chain employs TRBV19 and TRBJ2-1; 14 bases match TRBD2. This CDR3 is built from 17 residues. The trim removed 5 bases at V and 9 bases at J, leaving 12 bases unmatched. Germline V gene sequence: CDR1 LNHDA, CDR2 SQIVND (reference sequence). The CDR3 DNA reads TGTGCCAGTAGTTCGGCCGCGGGACTAGCGGGAGAGGGTGAGCAGTTCTTC. This gives the protein CASSSAAGLAGEGEQFF. The whole variable domain, remainder taken from reference TRBV19 and TRBJ2-1, is DGGITQSPKYLFRKEGQNVTLSCEQNLNHDAMYWYRQDPGQGLRLIYYSQIVNDFQKGDIAEGYSVSREKKESFPLTVTSAQKNPTAFYLCASSSAAGLAGEGEQFFGPGTRLTVL.

The genes are TRBV11-3 and TRBJ2-2; 8 bases agree with TRBD1. V lost 5 bases and J lost 1; bases outside the gene matches: 15. Per germline, CDR1 SGHNT and CDR2 YENEEA. The CDR3 spans 19 residues. CDR3 residues: CASSHWDRIMLVNTGELFF. CDR3 nucleotide sequence: TGTGCCAGCAGCCACTGGGACAGGATCATGTTAGTGAACACCGGGGAGCTGTTTTTT.

In this sample, this clone is large (0.1 to 1%). The chain carries TRBV6-8 and TRBJ2-2; no definite D call. Trimming removed 2 bases at V and 3 bases at J, with 4 bases between. Germline CDR1 MNHGY, CDR2 SAAAGT. CDR3 length: 13 amino acids. This CDR3 reads CASSYRDTGELFF. As DNA, the CDR3 is TGTGCCAGCAGTTACAGGGACACCGGGGAGCTGTTTTTT.